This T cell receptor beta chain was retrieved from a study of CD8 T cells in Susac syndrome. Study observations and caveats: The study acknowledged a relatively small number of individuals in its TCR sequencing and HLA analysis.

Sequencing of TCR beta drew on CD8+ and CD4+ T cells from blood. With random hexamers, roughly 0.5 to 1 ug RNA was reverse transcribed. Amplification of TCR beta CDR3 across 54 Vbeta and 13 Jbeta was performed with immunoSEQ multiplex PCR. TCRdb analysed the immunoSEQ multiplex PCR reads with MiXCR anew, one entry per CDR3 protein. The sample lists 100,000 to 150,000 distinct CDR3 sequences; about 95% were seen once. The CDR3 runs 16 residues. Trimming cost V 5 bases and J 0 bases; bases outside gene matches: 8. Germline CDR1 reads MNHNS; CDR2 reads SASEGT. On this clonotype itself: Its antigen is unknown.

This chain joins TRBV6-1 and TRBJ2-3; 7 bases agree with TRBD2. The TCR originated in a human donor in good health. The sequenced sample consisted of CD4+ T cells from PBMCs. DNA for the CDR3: TGTGCCAGCAGTAAGACAGCGGGAATTAGCACAGATACGCAGTATTTT. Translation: CASSKTAGISTDTQYF.